The 32 T cell receptor beta chains below all came from one sample that was sequenced in a study of T cell repertoires in cytomegalovirus infection. MiXCR, run by TCRdb on the reads, gives a single entry per CDR3 protein. The sample shows 510,000 or so distinct CDR3 sequences, about 26% of them seen only once. Sequencing was done on a sample of PBMCs. All receptors come from a human donor in good health (CMV status not recorded). Some clones in this sample may be carry-over from other donors' samples.

This clonotype was observed a single time. V usage is TRBV12-3 or TRBV12-4 and J usage is TRBJ2-7, with TRBD2 matching 7 bases. After removal of 6 bases from V and 3 bases from J, the junction contained 11 bases not matched to a gene. CDR3 size: 15 residues. The CDR3 DNA follows: TGTGCCAGCAGGATGTCCTCGGGGGGTAGCTACGAGCAGTACTTC. This sequence encodes CASRMSSGGSYEQYF.

This clonotype showed up just a few times. The chain uses TRBV11-2 and TRBJ2-7, with unresolved D. The V end lost 1 base, the J end lost 3 bases, and 10 bases lay between the germline ends. This CDR3 is 14 amino acids long. The V gene's germline CDR1 is SGHAT and CDR2 FQNNGV. CDR3 sequence: CASSLGPTLYEQYV. CDR3 nucleotides: TGTGCCAGCAGCTTAGGTCCGACACTCTACGAGCAGTACGTC.

The chain links TRBV28 to TRBJ1-1; 8 positions match TRBD1. J gave up 3 bases and V 7 bases, and 4 bases lay outside the gene matches. Germline loops: CDR1 MDHEN, CDR2 SYDVKM. The CDR3 length is 13 residues. The CDR3 bases are TGTGCCAGCATAGGGACAGGCGACACTGAAGCTTTCTTT. Translating it yields CASIGTGDTEAFF.

This chain uses TRBV19 with TRBJ2-1, with D unclear. The CDR3 consists of 14 residues. Per germline, CDR1 LNHDA and CDR2 SQIVND (reference sequence). The ends were cut back, 5 bases at V and 8 bases at J, with 16 bases in the middle. CDR3 in DNA: TGTGCCAGTAGTGCCCCTCCCCTTACATATGAGCAGTTCTTC. It specifies CASSAPPLTYEQFF.

The J gene is TRBJ1-1, the V gene TRBV12-5; 9 nucleotides agree with TRBD1. CDR3 length equals 15 residues. V dropped 6 bases and J dropped 1; count of bases not matched to a gene: 6. Germline loops: CDR1 LGHNT, CDR2 FRNRAP. As DNA, the CDR3 is TGTGCTAGTGGGCCGGGACAGGGATGGAACACTGAAGCTTTCTTT. Protein sequence: CASGPGQGWNTEAFF.

This clonotype appeared a few times. The J gene is TRBJ2-1, the V gene TRBV6-2 or TRBV6-3; 9 bases agree with TRBD2. The CDR3 sequence is 15 residues long. V shed 8 bases, J shed 4 bases, and the junction held 9 bases outside the gene matches. CDR1 and CDR2 (germline): MNHEY, SVGEGT. CDR3 in DNA: TGTGCCAGCGGGGCGGGAGGGAGCGGTTACAATGAGCAGTTCTTC. It encodes CASGAGGSGYNEQFF.

The chain links TRBV7-2 to TRBJ2-1; no clear D gene. V shed 5 bases and J shed 7 bases, with 18 bases lying between them. CDR3 length equals 15 residues. CDR1 is SGHTA and CDR2 is FQGNSA in the germline V gene. CDR3 coding DNA: TGTGCCAGCAGCCCCATGTCTACCCAGTTTAATGAGCAGTTCTTC. Its translation is CASSPMSTQFNEQFF.

This rearrangement joins TRBV5-4 to TRBJ2-1; D is tentatively TRBD1 or TRBD2 (5 bases each). Trimming removed 3 bases at V and 8 bases at J, with 9 bases between. This CDR3 comprises 12 residues. CDR1 is SGHNT and CDR2 is YYREEE in the germline V gene (reference sequence). The CDR3 sequence is CASSWGSDEQFF. The DNA for the CDR3 is TGTGCCAGCAGCTGGGGGTCCGATGAGCAGTTCTTC.

The chain combines TRBV7-2 with TRBJ1-3, with D possibly matching TRBD1 (5 bases). V was cut by 5 bases and J by 0 bases, with 8 bases left in between. The CDR3 contains 14 residues. Germline CDR1 and CDR2: SGHTA and FQGNSA. CDR3 coding DNA: TGTGCCAGCAGCATCGACAGCTCTGGAAACACCATATATTTT. It specifies CASSIDSSGNTIYF.

This clonotype was counted many times. The gene calls are TRBV7-8 and TRBJ1-4; D possibly corresponds to TRBD1 (5 bases). Between the trimmed V and J ends, which lost 0 bases and 8 bases, there was a span of 16 bases. CDR3 length: 16 residues. In germline, CDR1 is SGHVS, CDR2 FQNEAQ. The CDR3 DNA reads TGTGCCAGCAGCTTAGCCGCAGGGAGGGGTGGAGAAAAACTGTTTTTT. Its translation: CASSLAAGRGGEKLFF.

The gene calls are TRBV11-2 and TRBJ2-2, with 10 positions matching TRBD2. CDR3 length equals 17 residues. Germline CDR1 and CDR2: SGHAT and FQNNGV. Trimming at V came to 6 bases and at J to 1 base, leaving 8 bases not matched to a gene. Here the CDR3 reads CASRGRTSGMNTGELFF. The CDR3 DNA sequence: TGTGCCAGCAGGGGTCGGACTAGCGGCATGAACACCGGGGAGCTGTTTTTT.

Remarks on this clonotype: A much larger clone lies one base from this, so it may be a read error. V is TRBV30 and J is TRBJ1-1; 9 bases align to TRBD1. V lost 3 bases to trimming and J lost 6 bases; unmatched junction nucleotides: 11. Germline CDR1 GTSNPN, CDR2 SVGIG (reference sequence). The CDR3 contains 15 residues. CDR3 DNA sequence: TGTGCCTGGAGGCAAAGACAGGGGGTGTATTCTGAAGCTTTCTTT. Translating it yields CAWRQRQGVYSEAFF. Filled out from reference TRBV30 and TRBJ1-1, the complete variable domain reads SQTIHQWPATLVQPVGSPLSLECTVEGTSNPNLYWYRQAAGRGLQLLFYSVGIGQISSEVPQNLSASRPQDRQFILSSKKLLLSDSGFYLCAWRQRQGVYSEAFFGQGTRLTVV.

At least ten counts were recorded for this clonotype. The rearrangement uses TRBV7-9 and TRBJ1-4; 7 bases align to TRBD1. V lost 6 bases to trimming and J lost 4 bases; unmatched junction nucleotides: 11. The germline V gene encodes CDR1 SEHNR and CDR2 FQNEAQ (reference sequence). This CDR3 region has 16 residues. The chain's CDR3 is CASRLPPGQSNEKLFF. CDR3 coding DNA: TGTGCCAGCAGACTCCCACCGGGACAGAGTAATGAAAAACTGTTTTTT.

This clonotype was detected a few times. This chain links TRBV20-1 with TRBJ2-5; D unclear. The V end was cut by 6 bases, the J end by 4 bases, with 9 bases between. Germline loops: CDR1 DFQATT, CDR2 SNEGSKA (reference sequence). This CDR3 contains 11 residues. CDR3 loop: CSAFWGETQYF. As DNA, the CDR3 is TGCAGTGCCTTTTGGGGAGAGACCCAGTACTTC.

This clonotype is a singleton in its sample. As DNA, the CDR3 is TGTGCCAGCAGTTCCCCGGGACAGGCGAACTATGGCTACACCTTC. Its protein product is CASSSPGQANYGYTF. The chain is built from TRBV12-3 or TRBV12-4 and TRBJ1-2; 8 nucleotides match TRBD1. The V segment lost 4 bases and the J segment 2 bases; nucleotides outside the gene matches: 6. This CDR3 has 15 amino acids.

The table lists this clonotype with a few counts. The chain couples TRBV7-2 to TRBJ2-5, with D unclear. With 1 base removed from V and 5 bases from J, the gap between germline ends came to 11 bases. The germline V gene has CDR1 SGHTA and CDR2 FQGNSA. CDR3 length: 14 amino acids. The CDR3 nucleotides read TGTGCCAGCAGCTTAGAGAGTCCCAGCGAGACCCAGTACTTC. This codes for CASSLESPSETQYF.

The rearrangement joins TRBV6-2 or TRBV6-3 to TRBJ2-1; the D gene is possibly TRBD2 (5 bases). CDR1 and CDR2 from the germline V gene are MNHEY and SVGEGT. This CDR3 is built from 16 residues. V gave up 3 bases and J gave up 0 bases, with 12 bases separating them. DNA for the CDR3: TGTGCCAGCAGTTATACCACTAGAAGCTCCTACAATGAGCAGTTCTTC. Translated, it gives CASSYTTRSSYNEQFF.

J is TRBJ1-5 and V is TRBV5-1; D gene ambiguous. The CDR3 totals 13 residues. Germline V lookup: CDR1 SGHRS, CDR2 YFSETQ. Between the trimmed V and J ends, which lost 0 bases and 7 bases, there was a span of 8 bases. This chain's CDR3 is CASSLDQTQPQHF. The CDR3 coding sequence is TGCGCCAGCAGCTTGGACCAAACCCAGCCCCAGCATTTT.

The sample holds a few counts of this clonotype. The gene calls are TRBV20-1 and TRBJ2-7; D may correspond to TRBD1 or TRBD2 (5 bases each). Germline V gene lookup returns CDR1 DFQATT and CDR2 SNEGSKA (reference sequence). Trimming took off 5 bases at V and 2 bases at J, with 10 bases between the two ends. This CDR3 contains 12 residues. Written as DNA, the CDR3 is TGCAGTGCTCCGGGACGTACCTACGAGCAGTACTTC. This gives the protein CSAPGRTYEQYF.

The genes are TRBV6-2 or TRBV6-3 and TRBJ2-7; TRBD1 is a possible D gene (5 bases). The CDR3 is 14 residues long. Germline CDR1 MNHEY, CDR2 SVGEGT. The V end was cut by 6 bases, the J end by 2 bases, with 14 bases between. This CDR3 reads CASRSDITPYEQYF. The CDR3 DNA reads TGTGCCAGCAGATCGGACATAACTCCCTACGAGCAGTACTTC.

This clonotype has more than one count but fewer than ten. This chain joins TRBV29-1 and TRBJ1-5, with TRBD1 as a possible D gene (5 bases). V was trimmed by 4 bases and J by 4 bases, leaving 8 bases between them. There are 12 residues in the CDR3. Germline loops: CDR1 SQVTM, CDR2 ANQGSEA. CDR3: CSVAEGNQPQHF. The CDR3 DNA reads as TGCAGCGTTGCGGAGGGGAATCAGCCCCAGCATTTT.

This clonotype was counted a few times. V usage is TRBV4-1 and J usage is TRBJ2-5, with D unclear. CDR1 is MGHRA, CDR2 YSYEKL, per germline. CDR3 size: 14 residues. V was pared by 3 bases and J by 1 base, with 9 bases between. The CDR3 loop is CASSQASAQETQYF. The CDR3 DNA follows: TGCGCCAGCAGCCAGGCCTCGGCCCAAGAGACCCAGTACTTC.

This clonotype was picked up a small number of times. The chain couples TRBV20-1 to TRBJ1-4; a weak D match, TRBD1 (6 bases). The V gene lost 0 bases and the J gene lost 7 bases, with 9 bases spanning the gap. Germline V gene data show CDR1 as DFQATT and CDR2 as SNEGSKA (reference sequence). The CDR3 loop spans 13 amino acids. CDR3 bases: TGCAGTGCTAGAGATTTCAGGGGTGAAAAACTGTTTTTT. Translated, it gives CSARDFRGEKLFF.

This chain links TRBV27 with TRBJ2-7; 7 bases agree with TRBD1. The CDR3 sequence is 14 residues long. Losses at the gene ends were 6 bases for V and 0 bases for J; bases not matched to a gene: 5. The germline gives CDR1 MNHEY, CDR2 SMNVEV (reference sequence). The CDR3 sequence: CASSPQGDSYEQYF. The CDR3, as DNA: TGTGCCAGCAGCCCCCAGGGGGACTCCTACGAGCAGTACTTC.

This clonotype was detected many times. The gene calls are TRBV7-2 and TRBJ1-1, with TRBD1 matching over 7 bases. This CDR3 contains 16 residues. Germline CDR1 and CDR2: SGHTA and FQGNSA. Losses at the gene ends were 5 bases for V and 1 base for J; bases not matched to a gene: 10. The CDR3 DNA reads TGTGCCAGCAGCCCCACGGTTCAGGGGGGGAACACTGAAGCTTTCTTT. This sequence encodes CASSPTVQGGNTEAFF.

This clonotype was seen many times. The genes are TRBV7-8 and TRBJ1-2, with 8 positions matching TRBD1. Per the germline V gene, CDR1 is SGHVS and CDR2 is FQNEAQ. V lost 5 bases to trimming and J lost 7 bases; unmatched junction nucleotides: 12. CDR3 length: 15 residues. CDR3 DNA: TGTGCCAGCAGCCCAAACCTGGACAGGGCCGGTGGCTACACCTTC. Protein sequence: CASSPNLDRAGGYTF.

Only a few counts were recorded for this clonotype. The CDR3 region is CASSGMEQYF. DNA of the CDR3: TGTGCCAGCAGCGGAATGGAGCAGTACTTC. The gene calls are TRBV3-1 and TRBJ2-7, with D unresolved. This CDR3 spans 10 amino acids. Germline V gene sequence: CDR1 LGHDT, CDR2 YNNKEL (reference sequence). V was clipped by 5 bases and J by 7 bases, with 6 bases between them.

The V and J genes are TRBV7-8 and TRBJ1-1, with 8 positions matching TRBD1. CDR3 size: 15 residues. Trimming cost V 2 bases and J 6 bases; bases outside gene matches: 8. Germline V gene sequence: CDR1 SGHVS, CDR2 FQNEAQ. CDR3 sequence reads: CASSLLGRGRSEAFF. The CDR3 nucleotides read TGTGCCAGCAGCTTATTGGGCAGGGGGCGCTCTGAAGCTTTCTTT.

Turning to this clonotype: It may be a read error: a sequence one base away is much more abundant. The V call is TRBV7-8, the J call TRBJ2-1, with D uncertain. The CDR3 spans 14 residues. The V gene's germline CDR1 is SGHVS and CDR2 FQNEAQ. CDR3 sequence (DNA): TGTGCCAGCAGCTTAAATTATGTAGGCAATGAGCGGTTCTTC. Protein product: CASSLNYVGNERFF. Full variable domain (remainder filled in from reference TRBV7-8 and TRBJ2-1): GAGVSQSPRYKVAKRGQDVALRCDPISGHVSLFWYQQALGQGPEFLTYFQNEAQLDKSGLPSDRFFAERPEGSVSTLKIQRTQQEDSAVYLCASSLNYVGNERFFGPGTRLTVL.

This clonotype has just a few counts. The chain uses TRBV7-2 and TRBJ2-2, with a possible D match to TRBD1 (6 bases). V lost 1 base to trimming and J lost 3 bases, with 15 bases between them. This CDR3 spans 17 amino acids. Per the germline V gene, CDR1 is SGHTA and CDR2 is FQGNSA. The CDR3 DNA sequence: TGTGCCAGCAGCTTAGTCGCTAGGACAGACCACACCGGGGAGCTGTTTTTT. Residues: CASSLVARTDHTGELFF. Full variable domain (rest looked up from reference TRBV7-2 and TRBJ2-2): GAGVSQSPSNKVTEKGKDVELRCDPISGHTALYWYRQSLGQGLEFLIYFQGNSAPDKSGLPSDRFSAERTGGSVSTLTIQRTQQEDSAVYLCASSLVARTDHTGELFFGEGSRLTVL.

This clonotype was seen a handful of times. This chain connects TRBV20-1 to TRBJ2-3, with TRBD2 as a possible D gene (6 bases). Between the trimmed V and J ends, which lost 5 bases and 6 bases, there was a span of 6 bases. The CDR3 has 10 residues. From germline, CDR1 is DFQATT and CDR2 SNEGSKA (reference sequence). The CDR3 DNA sequence: TGCAGTGCTGGGAGGGATACGCAGTATTTT. Protein product: CSAGRDTQYF.

The chain is built from TRBV30 and TRBJ2-3; 9 bases line up with TRBD2. J was trimmed by 0 bases and V by 0 bases; bases with no gene match: 4. CDR1 is GTSNPN, CDR2 SVGIG, per germline (reference sequence). This CDR3 region has 16 residues. Written as DNA, the CDR3 is TGTGCCTGGAGTGTCCTCGCGGGAGGGAGCACAGATACGCAGTATTTT. Protein sequence: CAWSVLAGGSTDTQYF.